This is a list of T cell receptor beta chains from one sample in a study of early T cells in non-severe SARS-CoV-2 infection. TCRdb recomputed calls from the 5' RACE reads with MiXCR, one row per CDR3 protein. This sample yields 30,000 to 35,000 distinct CDR3 sequences, of which about 5% are seen a single time; around 10% belongs to the top ten. Input material: whole blood. These TCRs come from an adult who was a healthcare worker with PCR-confirmed SARS-CoV-2 infection or an uninfected control (not recorded which). The CDR3 runs from the conserved cysteine through the conserved F or W. The order of the fields is CDR3 DNA, CDR3 protein, clone size, D gene, J gene, V gene, CDR3 length. D genes are given only for firm matches. Not every row has a clone size; where given, it reads once, few, many or a size class.

cdr3_nt: TGTGCCAGCAGTTTGGGGGGCTTCCCCTATGGCTACACCTTC
cdr3_aa: CASSLGGFPYGYTF
clone_size: many
d_call: -
j_call: TRBJ1-2
v_call: TRBV27
cdr3_length: 14

cdr3_nt: TGTGCCAGCAGTTCCCTAGGTGGTTCTTGGAGGCAGTTCTTC
cdr3_aa: CASSSLGGSWRQFF
clone_size: -
d_call: -
j_call: TRBJ2-1
v_call: TRBV6-2/TRBV6-3
cdr3_length: 14

cdr3_nt: TGCGCCAGCAGCGGCGGGACTAGCATTATGTACGAGCAGTACTTC
cdr3_aa: CASSGGTSIMYEQYF
clone_size: many
d_call: TRBD2
j_call: TRBJ2-7
v_call: TRBV4-1
cdr3_length: 15

cdr3_nt: TGTGCCAGCAGCTTAGGGCTGAATCAGCCCCAGCATTTT
cdr3_aa: CASSLGLNQPQHF
clone_size: many
d_call: -
j_call: TRBJ1-5
v_call: TRBV7-2
cdr3_length: 13

cdr3_nt: TGTGCCAGCAGCTTGGATCCCTCCGGCTACGAGCAGTACTTC
cdr3_aa: CASSLDPSGYEQYF
clone_size: many
d_call: -
j_call: TRBJ2-7
v_call: TRBV5-6
cdr3_length: 14

cdr3_nt: TGTGCCAGCAGCGGAACCCGAAATGAGCAGTTCTTC
cdr3_aa: CASSGTRNEQFF
clone_size: -
d_call: -
j_call: TRBJ2-1
v_call: TRBV7-3
cdr3_length: 12

cdr3_nt: TGTGCCAGCAGCTTAGATTCCCCAGATACGCAGTATTTT
cdr3_aa: CASSLDSPDTQYF
clone_size: many
d_call: -
j_call: TRBJ2-3
v_call: TRBV11-2
cdr3_length: 13

cdr3_nt: TGTGCCAGCAGCCTTTTTTCCGGGACAGCTCGCGTCAATCAGCCCCAGCATTTT
cdr3_aa: CASSLFSGTARVNQPQHF
clone_size: many
d_call: TRBD1
j_call: TRBJ1-5
v_call: TRBV25-1
cdr3_length: 18

cdr3_nt: TGTGCCAGCAGTTACCTTACAGGCGCTCAGTACTTC
cdr3_aa: CASSYLTGAQYF
clone_size: -
d_call: -
j_call: TRBJ2-7
v_call: TRBV6-6
cdr3_length: 12

cdr3_nt: TGTGCCAGCAGTCCCGGGAGGTTGGACAAGAACACCGGGGAGCTGTTTTTT
cdr3_aa: CASSPGRLDKNTGELFF
clone_size: many
d_call: TRBD2
j_call: TRBJ2-2
v_call: TRBV28
cdr3_length: 17

cdr3_nt: TGTGCCAGCAGCCCATCAGGCAGGGGAGCTAATGAAAAACTGTTTTTT
cdr3_aa: CASSPSGRGANEKLFF
clone_size: many
d_call: -
j_call: TRBJ1-4
v_call: TRBV7-6
cdr3_length: 16

cdr3_nt: TGCAGTAGCCGGGGGGACACTGAAGCTTTCTTT
cdr3_aa: CSSRGDTEAFF
clone_size: many
d_call: -
j_call: TRBJ1-1
v_call: TRBV29-1
cdr3_length: 11

cdr3_nt: TGTGCCAGCAGCCTTTACCGGGACAGTAAGGATGGCTACACCTTC
cdr3_aa: CASSLYRDSKDGYTF
clone_size: many
d_call: TRBD1
j_call: TRBJ1-2
v_call: TRBV27
cdr3_length: 15

cdr3_nt: TGTGCTAGCAGCCTCGGGGGGAGCACGTACGAGCAGTACTTC
cdr3_aa: CASSLGGSTYEQYF
clone_size: many
d_call: TRBD2
j_call: TRBJ2-7
v_call: TRBV7-7
cdr3_length: 14

cdr3_nt: TGTGCCAGCAGCTTAGCTGCCCGCAATGAGCAGTTCTTC
cdr3_aa: CASSLAARNEQFF
clone_size: many
d_call: -
j_call: TRBJ2-1
v_call: TRBV7-9
cdr3_length: 13

cdr3_nt: TGTGCCAGCAGCCCAGGGGGGACACCGGAGCAGTACTTC
cdr3_aa: CASSPGGTPEQYF
clone_size: few
d_call: -
j_call: TRBJ2-7
v_call: TRBV7-3
cdr3_length: 13

cdr3_nt: TGTGCCAGCAGCGGCAATTTGGGACAGAGAAACACCGGGGAGCTGTTTTTT
cdr3_aa: CASSGNLGQRNTGELFF
clone_size: -
d_call: TRBD1
j_call: TRBJ2-2
v_call: TRBV9
cdr3_length: 17

cdr3_nt: TGTGCCAGCAGTTCCGGGACAGGGATAGAGACCCAGTACTTC
cdr3_aa: CASSSGTGIETQYF
clone_size: few
d_call: TRBD1
j_call: TRBJ2-5
v_call: TRBV12-3/TRBV12-4
cdr3_length: 14

cdr3_nt: TGTGCCAGCAGTGAACGAAACAGGGCTATGGATACGCAGTATTTT
cdr3_aa: CASSERNRAMDTQYF
clone_size: -
d_call: -
j_call: TRBJ2-3
v_call: TRBV6-5
cdr3_length: 15

cdr3_nt: TGTGCCAGCCGAACTAGCGGGGGTGGTTACAATGAGCAGTTCTTC
cdr3_aa: CASRTSGGGYNEQFF
clone_size: -
d_call: TRBD2
j_call: TRBJ2-1
v_call: TRBV3-1
cdr3_length: 15

cdr3_nt: TGTGCCAGCAGCTCCCGTATTTGGGGGGACGAGCAGTACTTC
cdr3_aa: CASSSRIWGDEQYF
clone_size: many
d_call: -
j_call: TRBJ2-7
v_call: TRBV11-2
cdr3_length: 14

cdr3_nt: TGTGCCAGCAGTTACAGCTCCTACGAGCAGTACTTC
cdr3_aa: CASSYSSYEQYF
clone_size: many
d_call: -
j_call: TRBJ2-7
v_call: TRBV6-6
cdr3_length: 12

cdr3_nt: TGTGCCAGCAGCTTACTTCGCGGGGGATCAGATACGCAGTATTTT
cdr3_aa: CASSLLRGGSDTQYF
clone_size: many
d_call: TRBD2
j_call: TRBJ2-3
v_call: TRBV11-2
cdr3_length: 15

cdr3_nt: TGTGCCAGCAGTTTACAACATGGCTACACCTTC
cdr3_aa: CASSLQHGYTF
clone_size: many
d_call: -
j_call: TRBJ1-2
v_call: TRBV28
cdr3_length: 11

cdr3_nt: TGTGCCAGCAGGCGTGGGGAGGGGATGTCTGAAGCTTTCTTT
cdr3_aa: CASRRGEGMSEAFF
clone_size: many
d_call: -
j_call: TRBJ1-1
v_call: TRBV3-1
cdr3_length: 14

cdr3_nt: TGTGCCAGCAGCCAAGATTTCAACTCTGGGGCCAACGTCCTGACTTTC
cdr3_aa: CASSQDFNSGANVLTF
clone_size: many
d_call: -
j_call: TRBJ2-6
v_call: TRBV4-2
cdr3_length: 16